The 13 T cell receptor beta chains in this list originate from one sample, sequenced in a study of memory CD4+ T cells and cytomegalovirus serostatus. TCRdb keeps only in-frame clones here, not all; method: immunoSEQ multiplex PCR. Among roughly 50,000 clones, approximately 78% were seen once, and the ten largest hold approximately 0.78%. The sort gate was single viable CD3+CD4+CD8-CD45RO+ cells for memory CD4+ T cells. The sample was memory CD4+ T cells from blood. These receptors all stem from an adult in good health and CMV-seronegative.

Comments on this clone: Other nucleotide sequences from this sample produce the same CDR3. The chain has TRBV5-1 and TRBJ2-7, with TRBD2 as a possible D gene (6 bases). The CDR3 has 15 residues. The V gene lost 4 bases and the J gene lost 0 bases, with 14 bases spanning the gap. Germline V CDR1 and CDR2: SGHRS, YFSETQ. Here the CDR3 DNA reads TGCGCCAGCAGCCCGGGACGGGGGAGCTCCTACGAGCAGTACTTC. Translating gives CASSPGRGSSYEQYF. The whole variable domain, remainder taken from reference TRBV5-1 and TRBJ2-7, is KAGVTQTPRYLIKTRGQQVTLSCSPISGHRSVSWYQQTPGQGLQFLFEYFSETQRNKGNFPGRFSGRQFSNSRSEMNVSTLELGDSALYLCASSPGRGSSYEQYFGPGTRLTVT.

V usage is TRBV5-4 and J usage is TRBJ2-3; 7 bases map to TRBD1. Trimming removed 1 base from V and 4 bases from J; junction bases left unmatched: 15. This CDR3 is 18 amino acids long. Germline CDR1 is SGHNT and CDR2 is YYREEE (reference sequence). The CDR3 reads CASSLRGRQYAGSDTQYF. The CDR3 DNA reads as TGTGCCAGCAGCTTGAGGGGGCGACAGTATGCCGGGTCAGATACGCAGTATTTT.

V usage is TRBV7-9 and J usage is TRBJ1-2; no clear D. Germline V gives CDR1 SEHNR, CDR2 FQNEAQ (reference sequence). CDR3 length equals 15 residues. Trimming stripped 0 bases from V and 0 bases from J, with 8 bases between. The CDR3 region is CASSLAGDPNYGYTF. In DNA, the CDR3 is TGTGCCAGCAGCTTAGCTGGGGATCCTAACTATGGCTACACCTTC.

This clone was recorded only once. The chain recombines TRBV25-1 with TRBJ2-7; possible D gene TRBD2, 6 bases. V was cut by 5 bases and J by 3 bases, with 8 bases left in between. This CDR3 region has 12 residues. Germline V gives CDR1 MGHDK, CDR2 SYGVNS. Here the CDR3 reads CASSQEGYEQYF. The CDR3 DNA reads TGTGCCAGCAGTCAGGAGGGCTACGAGCAGTACTTC.

The chain has TRBV25-1 and TRBJ2-3, with a weak D call TRBD2 (6 bases). Germline values: CDR1 MGHDK, CDR2 SYGVNS. This CDR3 comprises 14 residues. The V end was cut by 4 bases, the J end by 4 bases, with 12 bases between. Here the CDR3 DNA reads TGTGCCAGCAGTGCTGGAGGGGTCCCAGATACGCAGTATTTT. It encodes CASSAGGVPDTQYF. Based on the CDR3 plus reference TRBV25-1 and TRBJ2-3, the full variable domain is EADIYQTPRYLVIGTGKKITLECSQTMGHDKMYWYQQDPGMELHLIHYSYGVNSTEKGDLSSESTVSRIRTEHFPLTLESARPSHTSQYLCASSAGGVPDTQYFGPGTRLTVL.

The chain links TRBV6-5 to TRBJ2-1; 7 bases fit TRBD2. Unmatched junction bases numbered 9, after V lost 6 bases and J lost 4 bases. Germline loops: CDR1 MNHEY, CDR2 SVGAGI. This CDR3 comprises 15 residues. CDR3 sequence reads: CASSPGTGGYNEQFF. The CDR3 bases are TGTGCCAGCAGCCCCGGGACCGGGGGGTACAATGAGCAGTTCTTC.

CDR3 region: CASSYGDSRRYNEQFF. In DNA, the CDR3 is TGTGCCAGCAGCTATGGGGACTCCCGAAGATACAATGAGCAGTTCTTC. The genes are TRBV7-8 and TRBJ2-1; a possible D gene is TRBD2 (6 bases). This CDR3 region has 16 residues. V was cut by 4 bases and J by 4 bases, with 17 bases left in between. The germline V gene encodes CDR1 SGHVS and CDR2 FQNEAQ.

Written as DNA, the CDR3 is TGTGCCAGCAGTGGACAGGGGAGGATCAATCAGCCCCAGCATTTT. Its protein product is CASSGQGRINQPQHF. The rearrangement uses TRBV6-1 and TRBJ1-5; 8 bases map to TRBD1. Germline values: CDR1 MNHNS, CDR2 SASEGT. With V trimmed by 4 bases and J by 3 bases, 5 bases remained unmatched. The CDR3 has 15 residues.

The chain is built from TRBV6-5 and TRBJ2-4; 10 nucleotides agree with TRBD2. Germline CDR1 is MNHEY and CDR2 is SVGAGI. The V and J ends lost 11 bases and 3 bases, in that order; junction bases with no gene match: 4. The length of the CDR3 is 13 residues. CDR3 loop: CAASGGDKNIQYF. In DNA, the CDR3 is TGTGCCGCGAGCGGGGGGGACAAAAACATTCAGTACTTC.

This rearrangement joins TRBV30 to TRBJ1-2, with TRBD1 matching over 10 bases. Per the germline V gene, CDR1 is GTSNPN and CDR2 is SVGIG (reference sequence). After removal of 0 bases from V and 4 bases from J, the junction contained 2 bases not matched to a gene. This CDR3 is built from 14 residues. CDR3 nucleotides: TGTGCCTGGAGTGTAGACAGGGGGCCCTATGGCTACACCTTC. Amino acids: CAWSVDRGPYGYTF.

This clone was seen only a few times. This chain links TRBV4-1 with TRBJ1-1; tentative D call: TRBD1 (6 bases). V dropped 4 bases and J dropped 7 bases, with 16 bases sitting between them. The germline V gene has CDR1 MGHRA and CDR2 YSYEKL. The length of the CDR3 is 14 residues. The CDR3 DNA is TGCGCCAGCAGCCGTACTCAGGGGCTGGGTGAAGCTTTCTTT. Residues: CASSRTQGLGEAFF.

This chain connects TRBV18 to TRBJ1-1; a weak D match, TRBD1 (6 bases). The CDR3 is 16 amino acids. Germline loops: CDR1 KGHSH, CDR2 LQKENI. V was clipped by 2 bases and J by 1 base, with 14 bases between them. This CDR3 is CASSPNRALANTEAFF. CDR3 nucleotides: TGTGCCAGCTCACCAAACAGGGCCCTTGCGAACACTGAAGCTTTCTTT.

V is TRBV6-6 and J is TRBJ1-5; 11 nucleotides align to TRBD1. The CDR3 extends over 14 amino acids. J was trimmed by 7 bases and V by 6 bases; bases with no gene match: 5. Germline V CDR1 and CDR2: MNHNY, SVGAGI (reference sequence). The CDR3 region has the DNA TGTGCCAGCAGCCCCGGGACAGGGGGACAGCCCCAGCATTTT. Translated, it gives CASSPGTGGQPQHF.